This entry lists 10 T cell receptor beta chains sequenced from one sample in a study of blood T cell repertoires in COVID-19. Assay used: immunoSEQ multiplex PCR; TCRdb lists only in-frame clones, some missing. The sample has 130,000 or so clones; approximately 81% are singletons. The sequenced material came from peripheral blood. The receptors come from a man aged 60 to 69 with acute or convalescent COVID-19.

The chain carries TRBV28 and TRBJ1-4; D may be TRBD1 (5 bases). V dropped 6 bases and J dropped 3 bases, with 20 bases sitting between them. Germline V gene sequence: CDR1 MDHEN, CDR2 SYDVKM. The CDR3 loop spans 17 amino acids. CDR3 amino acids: CASRGTDRGGANEKLFF. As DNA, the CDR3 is TGTGCCAGCAGAGGCACCGATCGTGGGGGGGCTAATGAAAAACTGTTTTTT.

CDR3 residues: CASSLAPRFEEPSGNEQFF. The CDR3, as DNA: TGCGCCAGCAGCTTGGCCCCACGATTTGAGGAGCCTTCGGGCAATGAGCAGTTCTTC. This chain uses TRBV5-1 with TRBJ2-1, with no clear D. V was clipped by 0 bases and J by 6 bases, with 25 bases between them. Germline V gene sequence: CDR1 SGHRS, CDR2 YFSETQ. This CDR3 has 19 amino acids.

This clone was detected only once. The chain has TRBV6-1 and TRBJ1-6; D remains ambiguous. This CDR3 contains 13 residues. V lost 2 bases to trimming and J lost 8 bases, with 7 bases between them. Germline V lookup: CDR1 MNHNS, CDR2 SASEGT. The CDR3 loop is CASSESWHSPLHF. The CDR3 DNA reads TGTGCCAGCAGTGAAAGTTGGCATTCACCCCTCCACTTT.

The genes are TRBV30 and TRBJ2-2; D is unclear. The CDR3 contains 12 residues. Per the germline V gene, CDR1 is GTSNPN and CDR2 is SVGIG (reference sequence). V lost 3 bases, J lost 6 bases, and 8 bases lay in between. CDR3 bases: TGTGCCTGGAGCCTCCAGGCCGGGGAGCTGTTTTTT. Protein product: CAWSLQAGELFF.

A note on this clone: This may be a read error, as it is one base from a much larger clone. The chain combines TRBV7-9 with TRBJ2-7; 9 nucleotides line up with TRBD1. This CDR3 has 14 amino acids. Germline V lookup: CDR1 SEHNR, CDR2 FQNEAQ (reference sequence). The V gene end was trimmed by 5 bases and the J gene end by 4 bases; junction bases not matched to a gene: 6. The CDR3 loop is CASSPGTGRYEQYF. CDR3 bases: TGTGCCAGCAGCCCCGGGACAGGGAGATACGAGCAGTACTTC.

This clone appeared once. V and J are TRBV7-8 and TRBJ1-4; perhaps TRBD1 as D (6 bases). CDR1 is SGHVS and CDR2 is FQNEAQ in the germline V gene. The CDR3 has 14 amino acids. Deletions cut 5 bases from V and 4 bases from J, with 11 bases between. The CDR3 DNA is TGTGCCAGCAGCAGGACAGTTCTTAATGAAAAACTGTTTTTT. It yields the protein CASSRTVLNEKLFF.

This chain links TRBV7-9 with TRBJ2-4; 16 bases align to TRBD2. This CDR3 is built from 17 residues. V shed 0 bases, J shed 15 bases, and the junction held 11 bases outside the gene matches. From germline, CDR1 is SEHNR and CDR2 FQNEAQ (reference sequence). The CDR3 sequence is CASSLASSGLAGGLVYF. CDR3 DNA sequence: TGTGCCAGCAGCTTAGCCTCATCGGGACTAGCGGGGGGGCTGGTGTACTTC.

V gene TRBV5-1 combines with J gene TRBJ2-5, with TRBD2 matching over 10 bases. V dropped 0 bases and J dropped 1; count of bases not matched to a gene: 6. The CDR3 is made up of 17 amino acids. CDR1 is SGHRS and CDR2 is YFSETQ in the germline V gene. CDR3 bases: TGCGCCAGCAGCTTGGCCCCTAGCGGGGGCATCCAAGAGACCCAGTACTTC. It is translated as CASSLAPSGGIQETQYF.

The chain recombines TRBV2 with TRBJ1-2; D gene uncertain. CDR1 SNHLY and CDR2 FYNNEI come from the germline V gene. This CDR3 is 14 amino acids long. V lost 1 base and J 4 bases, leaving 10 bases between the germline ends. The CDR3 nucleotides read TGTGCCAGCAGTGAAGGTTCGGGGTTCTATGGCTACACCTTC. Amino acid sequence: CASSEGSGFYGYTF.

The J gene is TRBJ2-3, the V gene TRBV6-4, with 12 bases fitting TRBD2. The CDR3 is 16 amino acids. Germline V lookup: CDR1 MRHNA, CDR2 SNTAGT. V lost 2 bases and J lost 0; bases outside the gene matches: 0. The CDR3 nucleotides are TGTGCCAGCAGTGACGGGACTAGCGGGAGCACAGATACGCAGTATTTT. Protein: CASSDGTSGSTDTQYF.